The TCR beta chain described here comes from a study of blood T cell repertoires in COVID-19. Study-wide background: The United States, Italy and Spain supplied acute and convalescent COVID-19 samples. Sample material is recorded as cDNA or gDNA derived from T cells, B-cell-depleted T cells, or PBMCs.

As processed by the authors: Nucleated cell number was recorded as an estimate derived from reference gene primer amplification. Produced via immunoSEQ multiplex PCR; TCRdb's table is partial and in-frame only. The D gene and trimming were derived from the DNA, and the V and J assignments and clone size from that table. The table has about 350,000 clones, about 89% seen once. This CDR3 has 16 amino acids. Germline V CDR1 and CDR2: LGHNT, FRNRAP. V was cut by 6 bases and J by 9 bases, with 21 bases left in between. Cohort allocation depended upon clinical history that participants reported. The sequence was collected from a woman aged 30 to 39 who had recovered from COVID-19. The chain couples TRBV12-5 to TRBJ1-6; weak D call: TRBD1 (5 bases). Sequencing was done on a sample of PBMCs or T cells enriched from blood (not recorded which). CDR3 residues: CASGSTGGERISPLHF. The DNA of the CDR3 is TGTGCTAGTGGCTCAACCGGGGGGGAGCGGATTTCACCCCTCCACTTT. The full variable domain, its missing parts supplied by reference TRBV12-5 and TRBJ1-6, is DARVTQTPRHKVTEMGQEVTMRCQPILGHNTVFWYRQTMMQGLELLAYFRNRAPLDDSGMPKDRFSAEMPDATLATLKIQPSEPRDSAVYFCASGSTGGERISPLHFGNGTRLTVT.